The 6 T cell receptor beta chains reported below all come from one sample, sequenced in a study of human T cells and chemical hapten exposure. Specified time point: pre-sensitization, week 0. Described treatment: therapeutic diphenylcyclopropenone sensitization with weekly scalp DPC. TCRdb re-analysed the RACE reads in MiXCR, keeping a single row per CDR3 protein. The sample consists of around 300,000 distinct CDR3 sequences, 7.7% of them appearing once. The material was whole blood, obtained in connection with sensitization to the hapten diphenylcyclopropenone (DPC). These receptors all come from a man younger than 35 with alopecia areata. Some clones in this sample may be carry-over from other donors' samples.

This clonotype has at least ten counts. In nucleotides, the CDR3 is TGTGCCAGCAGCTTAGATGCGGGGAGGTCGGATGAGCAGTTCTTC. As protein: CASSLDAGRSDEQFF. The chain carries TRBV7-9 and TRBJ2-1; weak D call: TRBD2 (6 bases). With 1 base removed from V and 8 bases from J, the gap between germline ends came to 15 bases. The germline CDR1 and CDR2 sequences are SEHNR and FQNEAQ (reference sequence). This CDR3 spans 15 amino acids.

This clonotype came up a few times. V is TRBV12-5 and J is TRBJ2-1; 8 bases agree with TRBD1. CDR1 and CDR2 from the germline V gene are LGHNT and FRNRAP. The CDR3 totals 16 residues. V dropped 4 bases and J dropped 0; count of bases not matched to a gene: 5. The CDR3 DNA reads TGTGCTAGTGGTTCATCAGGGGGCAGCTCCTACAATGAGCAGTTCTTC. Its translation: CASGSSGGSSYNEQFF.

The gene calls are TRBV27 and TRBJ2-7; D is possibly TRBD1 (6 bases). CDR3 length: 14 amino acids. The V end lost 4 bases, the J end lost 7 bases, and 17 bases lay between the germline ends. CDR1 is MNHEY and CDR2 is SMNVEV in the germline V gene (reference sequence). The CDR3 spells CASSSVGQTGEQYF. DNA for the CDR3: TGTGCCAGCAGTTCCGTAGGACAGACGGGGGAGCAGTACTTC.

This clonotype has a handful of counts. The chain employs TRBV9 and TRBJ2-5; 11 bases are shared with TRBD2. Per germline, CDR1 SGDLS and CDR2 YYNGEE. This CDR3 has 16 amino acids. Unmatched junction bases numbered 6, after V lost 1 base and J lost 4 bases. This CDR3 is CASSVTTSGEGETQYF. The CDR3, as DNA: TGTGCCAGCAGCGTAACGACTAGCGGGGAGGGAGAGACCCAGTACTTC.

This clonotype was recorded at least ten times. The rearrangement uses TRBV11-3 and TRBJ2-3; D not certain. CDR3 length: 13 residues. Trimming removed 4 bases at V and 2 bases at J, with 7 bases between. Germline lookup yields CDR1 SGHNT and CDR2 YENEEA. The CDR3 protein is CASSSRATDTQYF. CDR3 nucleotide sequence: TGTGCCAGCAGCTCCCGGGCCACAGATACGCAGTATTTT.

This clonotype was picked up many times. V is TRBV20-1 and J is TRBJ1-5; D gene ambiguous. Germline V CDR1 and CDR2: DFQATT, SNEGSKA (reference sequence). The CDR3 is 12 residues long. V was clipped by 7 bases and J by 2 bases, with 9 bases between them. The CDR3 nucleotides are TGCAGTGTCCCTCGGGGCAATCAGCCCCAGCATTTT. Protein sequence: CSVPRGNQPQHF.